The source of this T cell receptor (beta chain) is a study of STAT5B mutations in CD4+ large granular lymphocyte leukemia. Study outcomes and limitations: Data were not HLA-matched across samples. CD4-sorted patient repertoires seemed more clonal than healthy CD4+ repertoires. Approximately 25% of private leukemic clonotypes occurred rarely in other patients' non-leukemic repertoires. 8/27 top patient clones versus 2/35 control clones were TRBV06-family.

The germline gives CDR1 SEHNR, CDR2 FQNEAQ (reference sequence). The CDR3 sequence is 13 residues long. V gave up 2 bases and J gave up 3 bases, with 7 bases separating them. Repertoires were generated with immunoSEQ multiplex PCR, while TCRdb's copy carries only in-frame clones and drops some. The sample lists nearly 45,000 clones; about 86% were seen once. This clone has just a few counts. Its antigen is still unknown. The sequenced material came from CD4+ T cells from blood buffy coats. The chain employs TRBV7-9 and TRBJ1-2, with D possibly being TRBD1 (6 bases). This sequence was found in a human donor in good health. The CDR3 here is CASSLNRDYGYTF. CDR3 sequence (DNA): TGTGCCAGCAGCTTAAACAGGGACTATGGCTACACCTTC. Filled out from reference TRBV7-9 and TRBJ1-2, the complete variable domain reads DTGVSQNPRHKITKRGQNVTFRCDPISEHNRLYWYRQTLGQGPEFLTYFQNEAQLEKSRLLSDRFSAERPKGSFSTLEIQRTEQGDSAMYLCASSLNRDYGYTFGSGTRLTVV.